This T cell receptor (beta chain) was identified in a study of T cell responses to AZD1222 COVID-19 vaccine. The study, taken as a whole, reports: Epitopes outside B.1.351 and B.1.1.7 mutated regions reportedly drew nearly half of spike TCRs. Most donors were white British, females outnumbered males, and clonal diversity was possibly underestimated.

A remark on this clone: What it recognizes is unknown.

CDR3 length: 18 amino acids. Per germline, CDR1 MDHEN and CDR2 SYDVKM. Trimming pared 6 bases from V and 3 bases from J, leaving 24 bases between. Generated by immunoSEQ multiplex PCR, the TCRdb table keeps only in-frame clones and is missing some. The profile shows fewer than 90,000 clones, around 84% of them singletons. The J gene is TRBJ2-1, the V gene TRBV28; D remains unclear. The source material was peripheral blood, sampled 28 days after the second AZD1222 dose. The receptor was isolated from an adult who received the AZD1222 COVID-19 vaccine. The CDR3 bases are TGTGCCAGCAGCTCAAGACTTAGATTTTTAAATTTCTACAATGAGCAGTTCTTC. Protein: CASSSRLRFLNFYNEQFF.